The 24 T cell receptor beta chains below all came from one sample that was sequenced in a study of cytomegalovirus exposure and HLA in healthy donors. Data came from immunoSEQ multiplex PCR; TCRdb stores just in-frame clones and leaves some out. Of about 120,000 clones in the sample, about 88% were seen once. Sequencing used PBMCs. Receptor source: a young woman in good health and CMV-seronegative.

The CDR3 protein is CASRQGVVNEKLFF. CDR3 DNA sequence: TGTGCCAGTAGACAGGGCGTGGTTAATGAAAAACTGTTTTTT. The chain combines TRBV19 with TRBJ1-4; weak D call: TRBD1 (6 bases). CDR3 size: 14 residues. Trimming took off 6 bases at V and 4 bases at J, with 12 bases between the two ends. Germline CDR1 and CDR2: LNHDA and SQIVND (reference sequence).

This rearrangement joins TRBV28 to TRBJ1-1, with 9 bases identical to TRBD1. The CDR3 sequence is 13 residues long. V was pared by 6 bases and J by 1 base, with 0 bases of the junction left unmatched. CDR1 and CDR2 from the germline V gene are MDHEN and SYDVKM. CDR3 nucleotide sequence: TGTGCCAGCAGGACAGGGGGGAACACTGAAGCTTTCTTT. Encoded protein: CASRTGGNTEAFF.

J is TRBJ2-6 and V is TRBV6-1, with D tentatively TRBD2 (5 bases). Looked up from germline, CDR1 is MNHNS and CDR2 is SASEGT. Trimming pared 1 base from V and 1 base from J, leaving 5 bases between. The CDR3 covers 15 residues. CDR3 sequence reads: CASSEGGSGANVLTF. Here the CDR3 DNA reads TGTGCCAGCAGTGAAGGAGGGTCTGGGGCCAACGTCCTGACTTTC.

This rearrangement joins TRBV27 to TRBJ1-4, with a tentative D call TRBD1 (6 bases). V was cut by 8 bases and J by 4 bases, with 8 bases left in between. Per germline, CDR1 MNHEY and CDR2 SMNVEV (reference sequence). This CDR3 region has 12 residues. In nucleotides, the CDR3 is TGTGCCAGCGGACAGCTTAATGAAAAACTGTTTTTT. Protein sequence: CASGQLNEKLFF.

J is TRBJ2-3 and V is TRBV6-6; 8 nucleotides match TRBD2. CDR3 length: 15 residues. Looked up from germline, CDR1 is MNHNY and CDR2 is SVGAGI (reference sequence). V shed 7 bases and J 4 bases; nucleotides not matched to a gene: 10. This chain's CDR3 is CASTRGLAGADTQYF. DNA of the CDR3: TGTGCCAGCACCCGGGGGCTAGCGGGCGCAGATACGCAGTATTTT.

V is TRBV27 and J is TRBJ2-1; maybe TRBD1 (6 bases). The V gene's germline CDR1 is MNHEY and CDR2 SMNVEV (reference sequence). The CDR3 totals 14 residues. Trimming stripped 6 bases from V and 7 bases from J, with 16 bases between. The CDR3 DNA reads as TGTGCCAGCAGGGGACACATCGGTGGGAATGAGCAGTTCTTC. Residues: CASRGHIGGNEQFF.

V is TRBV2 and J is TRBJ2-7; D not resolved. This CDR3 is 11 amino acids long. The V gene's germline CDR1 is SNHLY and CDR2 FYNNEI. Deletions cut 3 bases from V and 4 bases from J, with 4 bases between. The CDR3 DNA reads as TGTGCCAGCAGTGAGAGATACGAGCAGTACTTC. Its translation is CASSERYEQYF.

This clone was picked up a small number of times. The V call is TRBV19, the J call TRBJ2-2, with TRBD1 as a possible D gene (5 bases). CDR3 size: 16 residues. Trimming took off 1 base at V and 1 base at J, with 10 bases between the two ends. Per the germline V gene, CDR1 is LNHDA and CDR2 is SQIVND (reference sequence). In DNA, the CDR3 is TGTGCCAGTAGTATAGTGGCAGGGCAGAACACCGGGGAGCTGTTTTTT. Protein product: CASSIVAGQNTGELFF.

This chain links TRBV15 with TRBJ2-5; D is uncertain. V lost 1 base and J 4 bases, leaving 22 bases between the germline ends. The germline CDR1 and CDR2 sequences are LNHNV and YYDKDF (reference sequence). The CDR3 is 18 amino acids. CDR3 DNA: TGTGCCACCAGCAGAGGAGGCCCGACCCACCGGTTGGGAGAGACCCAGTACTTC. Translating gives CATSRGGPTHRLGETQYF. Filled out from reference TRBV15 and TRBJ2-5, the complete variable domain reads DAMVIQNPRYQVTQFGKPVTLSCSQTLNHNVMYWYQQKSSQAPKLLFHYYDKDFNNEADTPDNFQSRRPNTSFCFLDIRSPGLGDTAMYLCATSRGGPTHRLGETQYFGPGTRLLVL.

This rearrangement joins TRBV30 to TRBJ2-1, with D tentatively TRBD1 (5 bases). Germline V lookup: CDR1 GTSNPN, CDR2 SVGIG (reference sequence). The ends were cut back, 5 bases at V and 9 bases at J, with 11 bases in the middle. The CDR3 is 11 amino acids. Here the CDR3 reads CAWEIGAEQFF. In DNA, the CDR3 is TGTGCCTGGGAGATTGGGGCTGAGCAGTTCTTC.

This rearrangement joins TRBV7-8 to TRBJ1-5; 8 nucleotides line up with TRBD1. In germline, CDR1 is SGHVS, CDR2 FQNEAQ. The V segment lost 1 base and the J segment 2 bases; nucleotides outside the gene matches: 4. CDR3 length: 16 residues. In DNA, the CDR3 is TGTGCCAGCAGCTTAGGGGGACAGGAGGGCAATCAGCCCCAGCATTTT. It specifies CASSLGGQEGNQPQHF.

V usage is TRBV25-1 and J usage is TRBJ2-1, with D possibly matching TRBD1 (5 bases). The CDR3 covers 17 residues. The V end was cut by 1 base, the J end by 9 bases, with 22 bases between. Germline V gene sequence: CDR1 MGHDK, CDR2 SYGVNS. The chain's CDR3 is CASSESARAKLWGEQFF. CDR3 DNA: TGTGCCAGCAGTGAATCCGCCAGGGCTAAATTGTGGGGTGAGCAGTTCTTC.

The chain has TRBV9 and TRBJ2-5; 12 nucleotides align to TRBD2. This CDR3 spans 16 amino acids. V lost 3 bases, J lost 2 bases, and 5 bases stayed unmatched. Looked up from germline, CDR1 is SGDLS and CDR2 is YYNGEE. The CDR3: CASSEGLAGIQETQYF. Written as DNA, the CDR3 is TGTGCCAGCAGCGAGGGACTAGCGGGTATACAAGAGACCCAGTACTTC.

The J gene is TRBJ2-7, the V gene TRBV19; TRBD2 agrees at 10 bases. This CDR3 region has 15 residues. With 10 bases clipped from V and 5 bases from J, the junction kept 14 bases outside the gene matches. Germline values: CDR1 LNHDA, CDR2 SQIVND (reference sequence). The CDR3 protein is CATTTGTSEMNEQYF. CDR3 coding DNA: TGTGCCACCACGACGGGGACTAGCGAGATGAACGAGCAGTACTTC.

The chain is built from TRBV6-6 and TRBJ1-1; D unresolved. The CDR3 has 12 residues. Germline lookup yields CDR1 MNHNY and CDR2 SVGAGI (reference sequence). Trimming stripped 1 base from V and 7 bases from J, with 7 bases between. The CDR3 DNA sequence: TGTGCCAGCAGTTACTTTGGCGGTGAAGCTTTCTTT. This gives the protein CASSYFGGEAFF.

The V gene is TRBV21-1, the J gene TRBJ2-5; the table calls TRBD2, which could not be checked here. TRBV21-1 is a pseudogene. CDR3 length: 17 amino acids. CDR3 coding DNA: TGTGCCAGCAGCGTTAGGGGAGCGGGAGGGTTTAGAGAGACCCAGTACTTC. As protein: CASSVRGAGGFRETQYF.

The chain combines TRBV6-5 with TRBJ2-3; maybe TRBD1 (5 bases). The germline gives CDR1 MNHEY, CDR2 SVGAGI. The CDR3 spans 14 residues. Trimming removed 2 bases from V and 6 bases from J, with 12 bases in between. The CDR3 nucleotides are TGTGCCAGCAGTTACAAGGGCAGGGATGATACGCAGTATTTT. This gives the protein CASSYKGRDDTQYF.

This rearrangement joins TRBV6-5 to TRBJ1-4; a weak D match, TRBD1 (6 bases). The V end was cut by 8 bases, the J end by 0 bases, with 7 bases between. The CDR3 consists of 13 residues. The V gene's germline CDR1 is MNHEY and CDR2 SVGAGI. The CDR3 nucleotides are TGTGCCAGCCGACAGGCAACTAATGAAAAACTGTTTTTT. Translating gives CASRQATNEKLFF.

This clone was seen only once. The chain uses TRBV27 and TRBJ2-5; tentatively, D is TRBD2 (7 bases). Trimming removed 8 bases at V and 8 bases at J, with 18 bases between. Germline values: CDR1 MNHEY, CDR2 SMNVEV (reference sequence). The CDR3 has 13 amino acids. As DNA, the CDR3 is TGTGCCAGCTGGGAGAGGGGGGGGGTCACCCAGTACTTC. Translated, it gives CASWERGGVTQYF.

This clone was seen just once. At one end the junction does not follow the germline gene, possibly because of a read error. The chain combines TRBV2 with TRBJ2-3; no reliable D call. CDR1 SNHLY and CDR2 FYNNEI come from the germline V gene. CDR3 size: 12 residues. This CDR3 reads CASREVGDTQYF. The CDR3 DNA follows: TGTGCCAGCAGGGAAGTCGGGGATACGCAGTATTTT. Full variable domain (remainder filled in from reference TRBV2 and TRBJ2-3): EPEVTQTPSHQVTQMGQEVILRCVPISNHLYFYWYRQILGQKVEFLVSFYNNEISEKSEIFDDQFSVERPDGSNFTLKIRSTKLEDSAMYFCASREVGDTQYFGPGTRLTVL.

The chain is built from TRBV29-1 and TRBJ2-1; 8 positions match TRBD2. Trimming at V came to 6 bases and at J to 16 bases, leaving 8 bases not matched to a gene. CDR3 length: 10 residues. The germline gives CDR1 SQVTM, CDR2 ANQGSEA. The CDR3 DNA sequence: TGCAGCGTCGGCGGGACTAGGACTTTCTTC. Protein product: CSVGGTRTFF.

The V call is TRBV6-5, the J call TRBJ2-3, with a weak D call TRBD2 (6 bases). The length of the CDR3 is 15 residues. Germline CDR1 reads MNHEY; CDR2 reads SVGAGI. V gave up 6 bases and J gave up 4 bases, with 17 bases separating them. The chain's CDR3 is CASSPRGGRPDTQYF. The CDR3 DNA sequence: TGTGCCAGCAGCCCCAGAGGAGGGCGGCCAGATACGCAGTATTTT.

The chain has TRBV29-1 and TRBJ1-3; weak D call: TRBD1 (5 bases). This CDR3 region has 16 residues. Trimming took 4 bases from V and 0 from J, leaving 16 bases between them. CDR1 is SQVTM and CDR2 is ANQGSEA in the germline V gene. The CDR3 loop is CSVGGTPNPSGNTIYF. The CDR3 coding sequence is TGCAGCGTTGGCGGGACTCCGAACCCCTCTGGAAACACCATATATTTT.

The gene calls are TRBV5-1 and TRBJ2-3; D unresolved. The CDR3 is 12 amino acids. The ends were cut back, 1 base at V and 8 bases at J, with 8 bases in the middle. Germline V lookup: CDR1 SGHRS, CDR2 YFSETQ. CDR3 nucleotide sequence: TGCGCCAGCAGCTTGTGGCGAGGTACGCAGTATTTT. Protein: CASSLWRGTQYF.